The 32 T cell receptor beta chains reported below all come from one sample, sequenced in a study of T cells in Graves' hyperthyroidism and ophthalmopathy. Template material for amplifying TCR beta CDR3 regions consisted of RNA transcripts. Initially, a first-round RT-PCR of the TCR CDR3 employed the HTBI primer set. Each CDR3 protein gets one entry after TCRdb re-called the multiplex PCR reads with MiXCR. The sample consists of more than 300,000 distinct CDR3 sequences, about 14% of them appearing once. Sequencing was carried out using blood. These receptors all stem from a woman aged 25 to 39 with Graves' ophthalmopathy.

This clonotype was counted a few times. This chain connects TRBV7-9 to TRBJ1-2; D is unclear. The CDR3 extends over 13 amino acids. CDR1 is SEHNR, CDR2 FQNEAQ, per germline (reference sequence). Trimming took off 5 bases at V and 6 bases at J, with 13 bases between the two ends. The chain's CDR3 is CASSETQVDGYTF. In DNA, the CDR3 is TGTGCCAGCAGCGAGACCCAGGTAGATGGCTACACCTTC.

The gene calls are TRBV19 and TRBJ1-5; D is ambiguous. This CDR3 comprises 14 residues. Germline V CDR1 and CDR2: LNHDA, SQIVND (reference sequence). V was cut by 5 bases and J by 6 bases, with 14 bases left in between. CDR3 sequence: CASSPGRGGQPQHF. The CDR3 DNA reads TGTGCCAGTAGTCCTGGCCGGGGAGGTCAGCCCCAGCATTTT.

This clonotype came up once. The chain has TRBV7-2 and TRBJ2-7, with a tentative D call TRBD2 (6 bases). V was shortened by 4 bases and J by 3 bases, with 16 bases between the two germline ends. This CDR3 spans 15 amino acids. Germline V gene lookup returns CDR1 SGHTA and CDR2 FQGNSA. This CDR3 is CASSSIGEENYEQYF. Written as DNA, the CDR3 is TGTGCCAGCAGCTCTATAGGGGAGGAGAACTACGAGCAGTACTTC.

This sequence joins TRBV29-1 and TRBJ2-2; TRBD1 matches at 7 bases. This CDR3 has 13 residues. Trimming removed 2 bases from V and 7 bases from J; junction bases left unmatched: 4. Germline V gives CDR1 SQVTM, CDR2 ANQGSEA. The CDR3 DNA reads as TGCAGCGTTGAACCGACAGGGTTCGGGGAGCTGTTTTTT. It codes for CSVEPTGFGELFF.

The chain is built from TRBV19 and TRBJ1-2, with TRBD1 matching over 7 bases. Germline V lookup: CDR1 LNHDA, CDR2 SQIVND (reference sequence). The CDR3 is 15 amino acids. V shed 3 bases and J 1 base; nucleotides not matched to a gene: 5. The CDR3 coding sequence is TGTGCCAGTAGTATGCGGCAGGGGGTTAACTATGGCTACACCTTC. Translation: CASSMRQGVNYGYTF.

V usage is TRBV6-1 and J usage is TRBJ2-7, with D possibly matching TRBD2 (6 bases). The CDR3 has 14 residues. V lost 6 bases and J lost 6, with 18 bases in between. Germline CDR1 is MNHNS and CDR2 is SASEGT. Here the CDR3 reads CASRFPGGNGEQYF. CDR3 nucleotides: TGTGCCAGCAGGTTTCCTGGGGGGAATGGCGAGCAGTACTTC.

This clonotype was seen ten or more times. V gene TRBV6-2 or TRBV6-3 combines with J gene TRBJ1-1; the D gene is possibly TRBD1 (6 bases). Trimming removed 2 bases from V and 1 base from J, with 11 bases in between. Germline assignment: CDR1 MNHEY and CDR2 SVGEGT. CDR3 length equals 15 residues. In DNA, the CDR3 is TGTGCCAGCAGTTACAAGAGGACAGCGAACACTGAAGCTTTCTTT. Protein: CASSYKRTANTEAFF.

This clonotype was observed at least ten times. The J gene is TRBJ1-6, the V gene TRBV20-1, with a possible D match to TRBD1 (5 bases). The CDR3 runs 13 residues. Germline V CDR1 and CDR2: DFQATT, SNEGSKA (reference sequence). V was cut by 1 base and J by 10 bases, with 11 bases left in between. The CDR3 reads CSARGTDKSPLHF. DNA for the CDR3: TGCAGTGCTAGAGGGACGGACAAATCACCCCTCCACTTT.

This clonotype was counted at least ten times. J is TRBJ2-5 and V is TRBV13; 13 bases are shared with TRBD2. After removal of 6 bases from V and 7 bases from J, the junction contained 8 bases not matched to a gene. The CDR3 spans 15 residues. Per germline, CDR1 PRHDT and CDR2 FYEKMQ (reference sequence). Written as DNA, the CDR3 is TGTGCCAGCAGACTAGCGGGGGGGCCGGCTTCGACCCAGTACTTC. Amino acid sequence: CASRLAGGPASTQYF.

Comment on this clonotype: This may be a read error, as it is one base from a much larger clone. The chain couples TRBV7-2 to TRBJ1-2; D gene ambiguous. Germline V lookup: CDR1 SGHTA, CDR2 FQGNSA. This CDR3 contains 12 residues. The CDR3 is CASSQTDYGYAF. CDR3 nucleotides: TGTGCCAGCAGCCAAACGGACTATGGCTACGCCTTC.

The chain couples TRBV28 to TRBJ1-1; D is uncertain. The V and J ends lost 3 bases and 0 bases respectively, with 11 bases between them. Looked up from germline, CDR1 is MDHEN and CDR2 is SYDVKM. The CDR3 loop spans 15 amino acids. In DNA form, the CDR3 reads TGTGCCAGCAGTTTGTATGGGGAGGTGAACACTGAAGCTTTCTTT. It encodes CASSLYGEVNTEAFF.

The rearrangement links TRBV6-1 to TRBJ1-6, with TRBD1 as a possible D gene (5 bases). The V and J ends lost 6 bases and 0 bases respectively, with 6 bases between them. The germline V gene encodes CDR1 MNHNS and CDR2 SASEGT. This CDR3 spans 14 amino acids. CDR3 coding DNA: TGTGCCAGCAGGACAGACTCCTATAATTCACCCCTCCACTTT. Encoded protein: CASRTDSYNSPLHF.

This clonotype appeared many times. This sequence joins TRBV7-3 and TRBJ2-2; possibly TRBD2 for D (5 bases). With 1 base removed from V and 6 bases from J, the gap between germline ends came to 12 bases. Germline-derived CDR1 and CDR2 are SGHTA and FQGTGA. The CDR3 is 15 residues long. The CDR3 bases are TGTGCCAGCAGCTTAAGCGGTGGTAGCGCCGGGGAGCTGTTTTTT. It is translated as CASSLSGGSAGELFF.

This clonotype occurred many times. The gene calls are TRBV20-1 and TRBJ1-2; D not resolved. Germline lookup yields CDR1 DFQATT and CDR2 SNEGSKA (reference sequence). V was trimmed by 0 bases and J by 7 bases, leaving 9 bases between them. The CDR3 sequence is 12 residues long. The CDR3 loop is CSAREDGFGYTF. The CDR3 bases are TGCAGTGCTAGAGAGGATGGCTTTGGCTACACCTTC.

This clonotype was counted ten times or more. The DNA of the CDR3 is TGCGCCAGCAGCCTAAGGACAGGCGAGAACACTGAAGCTTTCTTT. Translation: CASSLRTGENTEAFF. The rearrangement joins TRBV5-1 to TRBJ1-1; 7 nucleotides agree with TRBD1. This CDR3 comprises 15 residues. Germline values: CDR1 SGHRS, CDR2 YFSETQ. V lost 4 bases to trimming and J lost 1 base; unmatched junction nucleotides: 7.

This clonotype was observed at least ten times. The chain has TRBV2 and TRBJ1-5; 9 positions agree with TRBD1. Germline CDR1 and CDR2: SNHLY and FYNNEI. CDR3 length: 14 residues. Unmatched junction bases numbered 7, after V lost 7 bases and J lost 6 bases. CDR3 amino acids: CASTGTGSAQPQHF. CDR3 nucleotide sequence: TGTGCCAGCACTGGGACAGGGTCGGCTCAGCCCCAGCATTTT.

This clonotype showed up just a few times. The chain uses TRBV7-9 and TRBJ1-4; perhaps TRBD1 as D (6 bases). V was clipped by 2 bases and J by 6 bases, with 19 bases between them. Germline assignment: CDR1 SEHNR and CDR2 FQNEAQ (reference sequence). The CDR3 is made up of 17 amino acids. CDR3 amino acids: CASSLKGDTNQDEKLFF. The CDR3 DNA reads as TGTGCCAGCAGCTTAAAAGGGGACACAAATCAGGATGAAAAACTGTTTTTT.

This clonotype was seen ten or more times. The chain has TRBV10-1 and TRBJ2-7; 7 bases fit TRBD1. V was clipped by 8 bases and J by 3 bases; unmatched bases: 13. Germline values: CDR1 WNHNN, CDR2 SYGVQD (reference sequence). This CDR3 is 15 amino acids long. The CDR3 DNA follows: TGCGCCAGCCAACGAGAGGGGGCAGGGGGCTACGAGCAGTACTTC. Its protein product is CASQREGAGGYEQYF.

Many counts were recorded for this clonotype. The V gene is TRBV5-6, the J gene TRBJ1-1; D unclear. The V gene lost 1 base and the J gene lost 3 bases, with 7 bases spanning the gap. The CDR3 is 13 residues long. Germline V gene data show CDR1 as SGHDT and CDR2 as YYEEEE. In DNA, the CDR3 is TGTGCCAGCAGCTTGCGCAGACACACTGAAGCTTTCTTT. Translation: CASSLRRHTEAFF.

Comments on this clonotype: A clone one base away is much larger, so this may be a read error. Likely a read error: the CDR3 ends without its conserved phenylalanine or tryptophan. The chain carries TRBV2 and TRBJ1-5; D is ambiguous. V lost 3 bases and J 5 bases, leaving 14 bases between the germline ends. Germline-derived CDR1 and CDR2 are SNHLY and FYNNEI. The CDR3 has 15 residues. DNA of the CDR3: TGTGCCAGCAGTGATCCCGGGGTTAGGGATCAGCCCCAGCATCTT. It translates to CASSDPGVRDQPQHL.

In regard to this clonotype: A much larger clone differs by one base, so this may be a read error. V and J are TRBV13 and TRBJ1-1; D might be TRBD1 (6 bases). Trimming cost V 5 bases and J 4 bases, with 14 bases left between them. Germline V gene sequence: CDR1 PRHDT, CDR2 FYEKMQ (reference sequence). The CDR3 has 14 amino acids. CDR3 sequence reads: CASSNRDKSTEAFF. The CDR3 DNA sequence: TGTGCCAGCAGCAACCGGGACAAGAGCACTGAAGCTTTCTTT.

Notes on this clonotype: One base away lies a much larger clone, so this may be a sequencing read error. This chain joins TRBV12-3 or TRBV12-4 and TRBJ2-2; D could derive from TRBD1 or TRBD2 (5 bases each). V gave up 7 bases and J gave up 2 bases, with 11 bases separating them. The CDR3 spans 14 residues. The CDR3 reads CASTRDGNTGELFF. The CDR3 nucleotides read TGTGCCAGCACCCGGGACGGTAACACCGGGGAGCTGTTTTTT.

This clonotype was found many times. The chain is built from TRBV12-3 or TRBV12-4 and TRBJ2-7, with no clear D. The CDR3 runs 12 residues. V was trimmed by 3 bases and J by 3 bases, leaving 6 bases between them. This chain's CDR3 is CASSFNNYEQYF. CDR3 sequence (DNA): TGTGCCAGCAGTTTTAATAACTACGAGCAGTACTTC.

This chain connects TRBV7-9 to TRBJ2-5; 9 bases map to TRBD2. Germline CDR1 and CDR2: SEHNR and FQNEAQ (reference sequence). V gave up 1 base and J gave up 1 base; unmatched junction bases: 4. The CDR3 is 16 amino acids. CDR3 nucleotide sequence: TGTGCCAGCAGCTTAGGAGCTAGCGGGGCCCAAGAGACCCAGTACTTC. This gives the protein CASSLGASGAQETQYF.

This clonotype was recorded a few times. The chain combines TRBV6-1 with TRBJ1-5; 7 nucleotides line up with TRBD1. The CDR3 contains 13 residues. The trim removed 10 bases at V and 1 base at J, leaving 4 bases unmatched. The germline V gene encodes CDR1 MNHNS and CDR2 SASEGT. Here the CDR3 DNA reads TGTGCCACCCTGGACAGGAGCAATCAGCCCCAGCATTTT. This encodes CATLDRSNQPQHF.

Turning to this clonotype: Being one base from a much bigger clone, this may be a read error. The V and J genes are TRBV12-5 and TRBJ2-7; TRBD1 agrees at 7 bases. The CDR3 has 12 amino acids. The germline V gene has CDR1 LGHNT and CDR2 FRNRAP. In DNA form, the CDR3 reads TGTCCCAAGGGGGCACGTCTCTACGAGCAGTACTTC. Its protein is CPKGARLYEQYF.

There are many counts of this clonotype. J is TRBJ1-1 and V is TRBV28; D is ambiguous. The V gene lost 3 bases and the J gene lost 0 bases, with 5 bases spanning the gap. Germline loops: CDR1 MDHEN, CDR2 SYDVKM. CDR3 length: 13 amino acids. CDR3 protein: CASSFALNTEAFF. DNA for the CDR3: TGTGCCAGCAGTTTCGCTCTGAACACTGAAGCTTTCTTT.

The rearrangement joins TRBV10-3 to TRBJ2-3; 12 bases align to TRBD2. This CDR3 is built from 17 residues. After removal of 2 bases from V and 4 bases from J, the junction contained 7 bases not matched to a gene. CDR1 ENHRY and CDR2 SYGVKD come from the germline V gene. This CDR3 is CAISERPSGGAPDTQYF. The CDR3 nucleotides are TGTGCCATCAGTGAGAGGCCTAGCGGGGGGGCCCCAGATACGCAGTATTTT.

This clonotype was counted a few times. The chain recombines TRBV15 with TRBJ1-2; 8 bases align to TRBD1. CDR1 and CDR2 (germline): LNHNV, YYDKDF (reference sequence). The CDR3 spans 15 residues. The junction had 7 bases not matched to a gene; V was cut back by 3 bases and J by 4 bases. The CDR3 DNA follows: TGTGCCACCAGCAGGGGACAGGACACCCTCTATGGCTACACCTTC. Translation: CATSRGQDTLYGYTF.

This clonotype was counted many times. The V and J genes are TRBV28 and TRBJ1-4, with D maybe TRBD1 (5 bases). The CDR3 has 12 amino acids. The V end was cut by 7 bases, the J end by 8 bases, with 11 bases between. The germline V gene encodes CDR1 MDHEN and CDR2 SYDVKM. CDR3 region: CASTTGGEKLFF. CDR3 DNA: TGTGCCAGCACCACTGGGGGGGAAAAACTGTTTTTT.

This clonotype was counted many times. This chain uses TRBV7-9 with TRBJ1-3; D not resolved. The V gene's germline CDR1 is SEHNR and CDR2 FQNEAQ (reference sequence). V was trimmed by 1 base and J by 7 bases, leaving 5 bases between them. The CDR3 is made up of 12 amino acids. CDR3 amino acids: CASSLGRNTIYF. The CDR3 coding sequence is TGTGCCAGCAGCTTAGGGCGGAACACCATATATTTT.

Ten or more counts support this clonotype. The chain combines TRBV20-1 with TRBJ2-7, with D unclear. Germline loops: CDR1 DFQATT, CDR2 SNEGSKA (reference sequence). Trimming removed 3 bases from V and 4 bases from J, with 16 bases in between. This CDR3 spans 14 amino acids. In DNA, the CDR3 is TGCAGTGCTAGCGCCGTAACTTCGCCTTACGAGCAGTACTTC. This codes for CSASAVTSPYEQYF.